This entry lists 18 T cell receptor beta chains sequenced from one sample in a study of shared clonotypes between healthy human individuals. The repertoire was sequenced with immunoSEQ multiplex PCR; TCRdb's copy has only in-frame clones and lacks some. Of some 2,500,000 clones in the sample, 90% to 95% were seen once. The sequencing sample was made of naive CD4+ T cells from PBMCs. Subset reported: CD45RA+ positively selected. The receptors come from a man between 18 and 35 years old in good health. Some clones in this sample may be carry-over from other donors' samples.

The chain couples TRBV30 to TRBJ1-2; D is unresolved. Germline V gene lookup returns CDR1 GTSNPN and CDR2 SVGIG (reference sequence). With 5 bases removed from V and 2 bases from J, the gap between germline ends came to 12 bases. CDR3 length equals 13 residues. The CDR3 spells CAWRGAKNYGYTF. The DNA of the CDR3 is TGTGCCTGGCGAGGAGCTAAGAACTATGGCTACACCTTC.

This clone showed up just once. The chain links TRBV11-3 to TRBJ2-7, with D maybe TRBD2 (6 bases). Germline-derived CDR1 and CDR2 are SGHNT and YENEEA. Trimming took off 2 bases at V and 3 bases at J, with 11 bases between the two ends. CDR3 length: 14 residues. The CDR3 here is CASSLSGDLYEQYF. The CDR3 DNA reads TGTGCCAGCAGCTTATCGGGGGACCTCTACGAGCAGTACTTC.

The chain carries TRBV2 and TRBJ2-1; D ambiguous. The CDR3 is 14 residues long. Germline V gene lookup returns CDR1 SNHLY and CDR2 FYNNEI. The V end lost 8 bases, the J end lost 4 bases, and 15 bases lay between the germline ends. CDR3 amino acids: CASSYRADYNEQFF. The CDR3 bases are TGTGCCAGCTCCTATCGGGCAGATTACAATGAGCAGTTCTTC.

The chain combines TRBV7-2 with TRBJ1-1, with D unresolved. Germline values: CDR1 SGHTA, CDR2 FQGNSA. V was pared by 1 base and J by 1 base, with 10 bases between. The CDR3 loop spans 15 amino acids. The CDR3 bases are TGTGCCAGCAGCTTAGGACACGCCGGGAACACTGAAGCTTTCTTT. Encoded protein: CASSLGHAGNTEAFF.

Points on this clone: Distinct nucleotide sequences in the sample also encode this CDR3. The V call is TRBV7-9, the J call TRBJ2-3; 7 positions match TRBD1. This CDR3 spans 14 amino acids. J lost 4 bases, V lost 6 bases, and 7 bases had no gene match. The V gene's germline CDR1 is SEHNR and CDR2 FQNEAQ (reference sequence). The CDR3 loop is CASSFTGVADTQYF. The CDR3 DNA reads TGTGCCAGCAGTTTTACAGGGGTCGCAGATACGCAGTATTTT.

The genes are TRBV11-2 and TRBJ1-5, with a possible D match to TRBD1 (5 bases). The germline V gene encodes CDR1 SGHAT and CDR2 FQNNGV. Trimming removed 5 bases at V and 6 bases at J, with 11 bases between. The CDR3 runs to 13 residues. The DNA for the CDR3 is TGTGCCAGCAGCAACGACAGTCTTCAGCCCCAGCATTTT. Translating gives CASSNDSLQPQHF.

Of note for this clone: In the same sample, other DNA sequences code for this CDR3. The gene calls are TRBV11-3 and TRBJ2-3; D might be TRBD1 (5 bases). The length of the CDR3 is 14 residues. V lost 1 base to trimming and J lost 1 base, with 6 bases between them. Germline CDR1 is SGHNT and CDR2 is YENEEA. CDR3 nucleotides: TGTGCCAGCAGCTTAGGGGGCGGCACAGATACGCAGTATTTT. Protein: CASSLGGGTDTQYF.

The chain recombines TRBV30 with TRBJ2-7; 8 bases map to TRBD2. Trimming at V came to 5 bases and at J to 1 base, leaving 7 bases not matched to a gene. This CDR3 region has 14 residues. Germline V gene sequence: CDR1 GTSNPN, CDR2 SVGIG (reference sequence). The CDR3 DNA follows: TGTGCCTGGGGTATTAGCGGGGCATCCTACGAGCAGTACTTC. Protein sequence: CAWGISGASYEQYF.

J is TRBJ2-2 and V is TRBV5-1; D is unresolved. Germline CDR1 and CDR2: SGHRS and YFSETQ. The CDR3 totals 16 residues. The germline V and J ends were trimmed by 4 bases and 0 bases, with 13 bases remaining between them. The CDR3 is CASSIKTNANTGELFF. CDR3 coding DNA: TGCGCCAGCAGCATAAAGACAAATGCGAACACCGGGGAGCTGTTTTTT.

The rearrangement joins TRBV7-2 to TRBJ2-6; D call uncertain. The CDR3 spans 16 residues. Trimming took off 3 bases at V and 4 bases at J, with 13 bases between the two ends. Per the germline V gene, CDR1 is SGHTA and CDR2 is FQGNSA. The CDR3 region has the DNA TGTGCCAGCAGCTTGGCAAGTCTTTCCGGGGCCAACGTCCTGACTTTC. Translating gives CASSLASLSGANVLTF.

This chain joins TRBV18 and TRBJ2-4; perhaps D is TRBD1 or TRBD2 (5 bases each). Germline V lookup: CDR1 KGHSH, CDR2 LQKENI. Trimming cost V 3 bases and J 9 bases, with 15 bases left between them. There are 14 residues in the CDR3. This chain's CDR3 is CASSPGQGEGIQYF. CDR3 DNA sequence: TGTGCCAGCTCACCTGGGCAGGGCGAGGGCATTCAGTACTTC.

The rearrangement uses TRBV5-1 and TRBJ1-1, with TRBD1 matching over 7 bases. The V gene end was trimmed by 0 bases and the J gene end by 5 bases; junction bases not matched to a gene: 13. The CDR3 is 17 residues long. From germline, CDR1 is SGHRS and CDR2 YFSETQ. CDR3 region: CASSLAKGGISKTEAFF. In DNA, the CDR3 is TGCGCCAGCAGCTTGGCCAAAGGGGGCATTTCGAAAACTGAAGCTTTCTTT.

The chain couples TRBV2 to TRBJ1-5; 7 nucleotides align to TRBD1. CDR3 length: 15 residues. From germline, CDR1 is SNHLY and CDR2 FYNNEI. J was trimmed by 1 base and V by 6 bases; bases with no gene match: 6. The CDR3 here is CASRNQGVSNQPQHF. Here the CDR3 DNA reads TGTGCCAGCAGGAACCAGGGGGTAAGCAATCAGCCCCAGCATTTT. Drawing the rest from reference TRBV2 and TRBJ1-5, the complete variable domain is EPEVTQTPSHQVTQMGQEVILRCVPISNHLYFYWYRQILGQKVEFLVSFYNNEISEKSEIFDDQFSVERPDGSNFTLKIRSTKLEDSAMYFCASRNQGVSNQPQHFGDGTRLSIL.

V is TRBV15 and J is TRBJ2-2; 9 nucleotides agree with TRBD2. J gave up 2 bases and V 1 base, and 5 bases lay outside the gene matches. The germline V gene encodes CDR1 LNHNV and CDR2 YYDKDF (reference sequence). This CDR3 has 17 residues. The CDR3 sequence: CATSRGLAGRNTGELFF. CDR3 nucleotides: TGTGCCACCAGCAGAGGGCTAGCGGGAAGAAACACCGGGGAGCTGTTTTTT.

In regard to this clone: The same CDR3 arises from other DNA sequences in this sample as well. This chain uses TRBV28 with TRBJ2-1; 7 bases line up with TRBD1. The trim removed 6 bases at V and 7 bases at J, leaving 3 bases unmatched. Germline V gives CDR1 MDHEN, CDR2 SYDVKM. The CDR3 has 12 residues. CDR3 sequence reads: CASSSGGNEQFF. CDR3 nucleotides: TGTGCCAGCAGCTCAGGGGGAAATGAGCAGTTCTTC.

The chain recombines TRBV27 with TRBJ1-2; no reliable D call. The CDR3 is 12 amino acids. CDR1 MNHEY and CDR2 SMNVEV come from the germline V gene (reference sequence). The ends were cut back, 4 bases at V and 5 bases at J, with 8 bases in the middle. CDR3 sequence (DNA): TGTGCCAGCAGTTCATCTCCATATGGCTACACCTTC. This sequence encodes CASSSSPYGYTF.

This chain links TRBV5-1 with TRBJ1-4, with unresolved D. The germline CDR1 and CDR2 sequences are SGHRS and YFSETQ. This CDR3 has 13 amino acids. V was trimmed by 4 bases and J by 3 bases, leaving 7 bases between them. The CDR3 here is CASSPAANEKLFF. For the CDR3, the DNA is TGCGCCAGCAGCCCAGCCGCTAATGAAAAACTGTTTTTT.

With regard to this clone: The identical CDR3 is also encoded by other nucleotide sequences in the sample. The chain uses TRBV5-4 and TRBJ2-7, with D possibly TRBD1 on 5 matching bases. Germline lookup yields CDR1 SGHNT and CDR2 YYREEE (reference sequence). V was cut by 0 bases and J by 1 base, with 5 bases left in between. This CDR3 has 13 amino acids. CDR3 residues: CASSLAGSYEQYF. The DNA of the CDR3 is TGTGCCAGCAGCTTGGCAGGGTCCTACGAGCAGTACTTC.